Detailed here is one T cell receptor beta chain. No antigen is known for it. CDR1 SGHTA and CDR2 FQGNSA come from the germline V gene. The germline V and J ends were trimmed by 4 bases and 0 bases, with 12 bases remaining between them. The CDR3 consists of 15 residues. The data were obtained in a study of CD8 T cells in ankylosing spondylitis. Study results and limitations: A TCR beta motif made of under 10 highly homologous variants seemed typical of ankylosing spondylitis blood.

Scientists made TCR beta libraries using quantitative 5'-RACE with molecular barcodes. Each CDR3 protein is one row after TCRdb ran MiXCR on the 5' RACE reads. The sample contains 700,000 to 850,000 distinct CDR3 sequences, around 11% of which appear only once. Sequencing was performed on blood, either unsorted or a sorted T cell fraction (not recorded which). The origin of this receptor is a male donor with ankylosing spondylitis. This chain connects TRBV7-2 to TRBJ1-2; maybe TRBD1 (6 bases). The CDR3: CASSSGTTANYGYTF. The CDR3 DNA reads TGTGCCAGCAGCTCCGGGACAACGGCTAACTATGGCTACACCTTC.